The rows below give T cell receptor beta chains drawn from one sample of a study of breast tumors, draining lymph nodes, adjacent tissues. One entry per CDR3 protein, called by TCRdb with MiXCR from the multiplex PCR reads. The sample has 200,000 to 250,000 distinct CDR3 sequences, about 30% seen once. Sequencing used axillary lymph node tissue. The receptor set was obtained from a female donor with breast cancer. Some clones in this sample may be carry-over from other donors' samples. CDR3s include the opening cysteine and the closing phenylalanine or tryptophan. Fields, in order: clone size, V gene, D gene, J gene, CDR3 protein, CDR3 DNA. A D gene is named only where the DNA matches it firmly. Clone size appears in some rows only: once, few, many, or a class for an expanded clone.

NA	TRBV11-3	TRBD2	TRBJ2-3	CASSLDSSGAYNEQYF	TGTGCCAGCAGCTTAGATAGTAGCGGGGCCTACAATGAGCAGTATTTT
many	TRBV6-6	NA	TRBJ1-4	CASSYEGPAANEKLFF	TGTGCCAGCAGTTACGAGGGGCCAGCGGCTAATGAAAAACTGTTTTTT
many	TRBV11-3	NA	TRBJ2-2	CASSSIAVTGELFF	TGTGCCAGCAGCTCAATAGCTGTAACCGGGGAGCTGTTTTTT
few	TRBV19	NA	TRBJ1-1	CASRKTGNTEAFF	TGTGCCAGTAGAAAAACAGGAAACACTGAAGCTTTCTTT
once	TRBV7-2	NA	TRBJ2-6	CASSSSDGANVLTF	TGTGCCAGCAGTTCTAGCGATGGGGCCAACGTCCTGACTTTC
many	TRBV4-2	TRBD1	TRBJ1-4	CASSQEGRGLANEKLFF	TGTGCCAGCAGCCAAGAGGGCAGGGGGCTCGCTAATGAAAAACTGTTTTTT
many	TRBV6-4	NA	TRBJ1-2	CASSDSGYGYTF	TGTGCCAGCAGTGACTCCGGCTATGGCTACACCTTC
NA	TRBV9	NA	TRBJ1-1	CASSATGQGTEAFF	TGTGCCAGCAGCGCGACCGGGCAAGGGACTGAAGCTTTCTTT
many	TRBV10-3	NA	TRBJ2-1	CAIGPSGQNGGWEQFF	TGTGCCATCGGACCCTCGGGTCAGAACGGGGGTTGGGAGCAGTTCTTC
NA	TRBV7-8	NA	TRBJ2-3	CASSQDRTDTQYF	TGCGCCAGCAGCCAAGATCGGACAGATACGCAGTATTTT
many	TRBV5-8	NA	TRBJ1-6	CASSQVQVGDSPLHF	TGTGCCAGCAGCCAAGTACAGGTGGGGGATTCACCCCTCCACTTT
few	TRBV30	NA	TRBJ2-1	CAWSSTFGYNEQFF	TGTGCCTGGAGTTCGACTTTTGGATACAATGAGCAGTTCTTC
once	TRBV29-1	TRBD1	TRBJ2-3	CSVAGGSSDTQYF	TGCAGCGTTGCAGGGGGCAGCTCAGATACGCAGTATTTT
many	TRBV15	TRBD2	TRBJ2-3	CATSNSVLAGGRGSTDTQYF	TGTGCCACCAGCAACTCGGTGCTAGCGGGGGGGAGGGGTAGCACAGATACGCAGTATTTT
many	TRBV29-1	TRBD1	TRBJ1-5	CSVVAGQGRNQPQHF	TGCAGCGTTGTGGCGGGACAGGGGCGTAATCAGCCCCAGCATTTT
many	TRBV9	NA	TRBJ2-7	CASSVEGNYEQYF	TGTGCCAGCAGCGTAGAAGGGAACTACGAGCAGTACTTC
many	TRBV11-3	TRBD1	TRBJ2-1	CASSLTGDEQFF	TGTGCCAGCAGCTTAACAGGGGATGAGCAGTTCTTC
NA	TRBV2	NA	TRBJ2-7	CTSDATTEGLTYGQYF	TGTACCAGCGACGCGACCACCGAGGGGCTAACCTACGGGCAGTACTTC
once	TRBV20-1	NA	TRBJ2-3	CSARILAGADTQYF	TGCAGTGCTCGCATACTAGCCGGGGCAGATACGCAGTATTTT
many	TRBV5-1	NA	TRBJ2-7	CASSSGGEQYF	TGCGCCAGCAGCTCAGGAGGTGAGCAGTACTTC
NA	TRBV20-1	NA	TRBJ1-6	CSARLPTLHNSPLHF	TGCAGTGCTAGACTGCCAACACTTCATAATTCACCCCTCCACTTT
NA	TRBV20-1	NA	TRBJ2-7	CSARQGRAASYEQYF	TGCAGCGCCCGCCAGGGCCGGGCAGCCTCCTACGAGCAGTACTTC
many	TRBV19	NA	TRBJ1-5	CASSWGQSNQPQHF	TGTGCCAGTAGTTGGGGGCAGTCGAATCAGCCCCAGCATTTT
many	TRBV6-5	NA	TRBJ2-6	CASSYSDGPGSGANVLTF	TGTGCCAGCAGTTACTCGGATGGTCCGGGGTCTGGGGCCAACGTCCTGACTTTC
NA	TRBV5-1	NA	TRBJ2-1	CASSRSQGNEQFF	TGCGCCAGCAGCCGGTCCCAGGGGAATGAGCAGTTCTTC
many	TRBV14	NA	TRBJ2-5	CASSQGATRKETQYF	TGTGCCAGCAGCCAAGGGGCCACCCGCAAAGAGACCCAGTACTTC
NA	TRBV28	TRBD2	TRBJ2-7	CASKRELAGGGAYEQYF	TGTGCCAGCAAGAGAGAACTAGCGGGAGGGGGGGCCTACGAGCAGTACTTC
NA	TRBV14	NA	TRBJ2-1	CASSQGTPVISYTGQFF	TGTGCCAGCAGCCAAGGGACACCAGTAATCTCCTACACTGGGCAGTTCTTC
many	TRBV4-3	NA	TRBJ2-7	CASSQAAGSGEQYF	TGCGCCAGCAGCCAAGCGGCAGGTTCGGGCGAGCAGTACTTC
NA	TRBV7-3	NA	TRBJ2-6	CASSGGPGANVLTF	TGTGCCAGCAGCGGGGGTCCAGGGGCCAACGTCCTGACTTTC
many	TRBV4-2	NA	TRBJ1-2	CASSQDQINYGYTF	TGTGCCAGCAGCCAAGATCAGATCAACTATGGCTACACCTTC
NA	TRBV5-6	TRBD2	TRBJ2-1	CASSSYIPGLAAEQFF	TGTGCCAGCAGCTCCTATATCCCGGGACTAGCCGCTGAGCAGTTCTTC
NA	TRBV10-1	NA	TRBJ2-3	CASSEFGLPTDTQYF	TGCGCCAGCAGTGAGTTTGGACTCCCCACAGATACGCAGTATTTT
many	TRBV11-2	NA	TRBJ1-2	CASSGVRGYGYTF	TGTGCCAGCAGCGGAGTACGGGGCTATGGCTACACCTTC
NA	TRBV14	TRBD2	TRBJ2-5	CASSLAGLGGRDQETQYF	TGTGCCAGCAGCTTAGCGGGGCTCGGGGGCCGTGACCAAGAGACCCAGTACTTC
NA	TRBV15	TRBD1	TRBJ2-5	CATSGGTGYAGETQYF	TGTGCCACCAGCGGGGGGACAGGTTATGCAGGGGAGACCCAGTACTTC
many	TRBV27	NA	TRBJ2-5	CASSLSREYETQYF	TGTGCCAGCAGTTTATCTAGGGAGTATGAGACCCAGTACTTC
NA	TRBV12-3/TRBV12-4	TRBD1	TRBJ1-5	CASTGTGRDQPQHF	TGTGCCAGCACCGGGACAGGGAGGGATCAGCCCCAGCATTTT
many	TRBV20-1	NA	TRBJ2-7	CSARSSYEQYF	TGCAGTGCGAGATCCTCCTACGAGCAGTACTTC
many	TRBV18	TRBD2	TRBJ2-3	CASSETSGNTDTQYF	TGTGCCAGCTCAGAGACTAGCGGGAACACAGATACGCAGTATTTT
many	TRBV6-5	NA	TRBJ1-5	CASSSSAGAQGPNQPQHF	TGTGCCAGCAGCTCCTCCGCCGGGGCACAGGGACCGAATCAGCCCCAGCATTTT